These T cell receptor beta chains were read from a single sample in a study of OX40 agonist ivuxolimab in advanced cancers. TCRdb keeps only in-frame clones here, not all; method: immunoSEQ multiplex PCR. The data show roughly 20,000 clones, approximately 83% seen once. The starting material was CD4+ or CD8+ T cells sorted from blood, obtained in a trial of the OX40 agonist ivuxolimab. These receptors originate from an adult with an advanced solid tumor such as melanoma, head and neck, liver or kidney cancer. Both conserved end residues are part of each CDR3. D genes are given only for firm matches. Clone size is stated in some rows and not others, as once, few, many or a class when expanded.

v_call: TRBV15
j_call: TRBJ2-1
clone_size: once
d_call: -
cdr3_aa: CATSRDTYNEQFF
cdr3_nt: TGTGCCACCAGCAGAGATACTTACAATGAGCAGTTCTTC

v_call: TRBV11-2
j_call: TRBJ1-6
clone_size: -
d_call: -
cdr3_aa: CASSLGPLVSLHF
cdr3_nt: TGTGCCAGCAGCTTAGGTCCCTTAGTTTCCCTCCACTTT

v_call: TRBV4-2
j_call: TRBJ2-7
clone_size: -
d_call: -
cdr3_aa: CASSQGSSYEQYF
cdr3_nt: TGTGCCAGCAGCCAAGGGAGCTCCTACGAGCAGTACTTC

v_call: TRBV5-1
j_call: TRBJ2-7
clone_size: once
d_call: -
cdr3_aa: CASSLRVGSSYEQYF
cdr3_nt: TGCGCCAGCAGCTTACGTGTGGGAAGCTCCTACGAGCAGTACTTC

v_call: TRBV7-6
j_call: TRBJ1-1
clone_size: once
d_call: TRBD1
cdr3_aa: CASSPPPGQGPNTEAFF
cdr3_nt: TGTGCCAGCAGCCCGCCGCCGGGACAGGGGCCGAACACTGAAGCTTTCTTT

v_call: TRBV4-1
j_call: TRBJ2-7
clone_size: few
d_call: -
cdr3_aa: CASSQEQVVRDEQYF
cdr3_nt: TGCGCCAGCAGCCAAGAACAAGTGGTTAGGGATGAGCAGTACTTC

v_call: TRBV19
j_call: TRBJ1-1
clone_size: -
d_call: -
cdr3_aa: CASSVGSNTEAFF
cdr3_nt: TGTGCCAGTAGTGTGGGATCGAACACTGAAGCTTTCTTT

v_call: TRBV5-5
j_call: TRBJ2-7
clone_size: -
d_call: -
cdr3_aa: CASSLGDYEQYF
cdr3_nt: TGTGCCAGCAGCTTGGGAGACTACGAGCAGTACTTC

v_call: TRBV28
j_call: TRBJ1-5
clone_size: -
d_call: -
cdr3_aa: CASSSQEGNQPQHF
cdr3_nt: TGTGCCAGCAGTTCCCAAGAAGGCAATCAGCCCCAGCATTTT

v_call: TRBV6-5
j_call: TRBJ2-1
clone_size: few
d_call: -
cdr3_aa: CASNPGTNEQFF
cdr3_nt: TGTGCCAGCAACCCCGGGACAAATGAGCAGTTCTTC

v_call: TRBV6-5
j_call: TRBJ2-5
clone_size: -
d_call: -
cdr3_aa: CASRRLGWETQYF
cdr3_nt: TGTGCCAGCAGACGACTAGGTTGGGAGACCCAGTACTTC

v_call: TRBV19
j_call: TRBJ1-2
clone_size: once
d_call: TRBD1
cdr3_aa: CATGQGGGYTF
cdr3_nt: TGTGCCACTGGACAGGGCGGTGGCTACACCTTC